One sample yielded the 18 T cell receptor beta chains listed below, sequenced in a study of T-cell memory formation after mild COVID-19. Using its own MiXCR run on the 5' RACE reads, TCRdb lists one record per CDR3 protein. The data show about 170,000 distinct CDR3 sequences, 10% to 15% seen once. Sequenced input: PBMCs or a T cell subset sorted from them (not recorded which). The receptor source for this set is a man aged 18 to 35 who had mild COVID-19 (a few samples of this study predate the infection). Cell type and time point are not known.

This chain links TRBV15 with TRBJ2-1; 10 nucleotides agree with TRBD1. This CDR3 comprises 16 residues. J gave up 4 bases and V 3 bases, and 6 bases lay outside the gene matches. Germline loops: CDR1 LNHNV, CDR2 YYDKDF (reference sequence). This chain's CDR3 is CATSRLTGGAYNEQFF. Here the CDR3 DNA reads TGTGCCACCAGCAGGTTGACAGGGGGCGCATACAATGAGCAGTTCTTC.

The CDR3 DNA sequence: TGTGCCAGCAGCCAGATCGGGGGGACTGAAGCTTTCTTT. Amino acids: CASSQIGGTEAFF. The V gene is TRBV7-6, the J gene TRBJ1-1, with D perhaps matching TRBD1 (5 bases). Germline CDR1 reads SGHVS; CDR2 reads FNYEAQ. CDR3 length: 13 amino acids. V was cut by 5 bases and J by 5 bases, with 12 bases left in between. The variable domain in full, with the rest retrieved from reference TRBV7-6 and TRBJ1-1, is GAGVSQSPRYKVTKRGQDVALRCDPISGHVSLYWYRQALGQGPEFLTYFNYEAQQDKSGLPNDRFSAERPEGSISTLTIQRTEQRDSAMYRCASSQIGGTEAFFGQGTRLTVV.

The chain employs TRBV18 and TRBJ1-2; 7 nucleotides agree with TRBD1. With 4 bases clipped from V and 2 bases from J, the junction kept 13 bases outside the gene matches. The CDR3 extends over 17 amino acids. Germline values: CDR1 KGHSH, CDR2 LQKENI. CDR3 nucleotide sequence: TGTGCCAGCTCACAGGCTTCGGGACAGCCTCCCAACTATGGCTACACCTTC. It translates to CASSQASGQPPNYGYTF.

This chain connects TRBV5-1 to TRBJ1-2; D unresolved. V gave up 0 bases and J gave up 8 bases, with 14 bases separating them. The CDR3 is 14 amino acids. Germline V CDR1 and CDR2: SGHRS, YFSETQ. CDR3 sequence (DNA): TGCGCCAGCAGCTTGGAGAGGGCGACTGGGGGCTACACCTTC. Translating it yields CASSLERATGGYTF.

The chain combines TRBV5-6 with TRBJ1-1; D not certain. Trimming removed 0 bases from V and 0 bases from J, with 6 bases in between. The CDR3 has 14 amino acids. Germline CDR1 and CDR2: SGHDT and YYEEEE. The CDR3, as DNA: TGTGCCAGCAGCTTGGCGGGGATGAACACTGAAGCTTTCTTT. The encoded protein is CASSLAGMNTEAFF.

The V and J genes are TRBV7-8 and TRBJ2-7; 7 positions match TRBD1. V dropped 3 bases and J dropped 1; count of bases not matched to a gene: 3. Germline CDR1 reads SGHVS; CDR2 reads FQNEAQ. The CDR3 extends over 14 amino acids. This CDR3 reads CASSLGQYSYEQYV. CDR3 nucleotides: TGTGCCAGCAGCTTGGGACAGTATTCCTACGAGCAGTACGTC.

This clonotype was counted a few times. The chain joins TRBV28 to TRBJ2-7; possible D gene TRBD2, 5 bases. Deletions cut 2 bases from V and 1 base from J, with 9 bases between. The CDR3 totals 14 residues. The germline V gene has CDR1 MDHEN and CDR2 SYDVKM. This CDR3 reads CASSLRPGSYEQYV. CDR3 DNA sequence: TGTGCCAGCAGTTTAAGACCGGGGTCCTACGAGCAGTACGTC.

In nucleotides, the CDR3 is TGTGCCAGCAGCATCAATTCGGGGAATTCACCCCTCCACTTT. Translating it yields CASSINSGNSPLHF. The chain combines TRBV12-3 or TRBV12-4 with TRBJ1-6; D uncertain. The CDR3 contains 14 residues. Trimming pared 6 bases from V and 7 bases from J, leaving 13 bases between.

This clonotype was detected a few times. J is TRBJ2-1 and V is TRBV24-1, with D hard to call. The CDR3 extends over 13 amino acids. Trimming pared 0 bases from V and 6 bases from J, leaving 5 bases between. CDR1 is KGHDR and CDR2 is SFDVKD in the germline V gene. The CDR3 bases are TGTGCCACCAGTGATTTGGGTACCAATGAGCAGTTCTTC. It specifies CATSDLGTNEQFF.

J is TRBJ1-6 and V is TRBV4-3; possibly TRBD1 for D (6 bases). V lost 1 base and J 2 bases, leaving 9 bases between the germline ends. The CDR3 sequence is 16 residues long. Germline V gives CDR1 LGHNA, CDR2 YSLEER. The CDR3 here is CASSQGQDAYNSPLHF. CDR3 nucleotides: TGCGCCAGCAGCCAAGGACAGGATGCCTATAATTCACCCCTCCACTTT.

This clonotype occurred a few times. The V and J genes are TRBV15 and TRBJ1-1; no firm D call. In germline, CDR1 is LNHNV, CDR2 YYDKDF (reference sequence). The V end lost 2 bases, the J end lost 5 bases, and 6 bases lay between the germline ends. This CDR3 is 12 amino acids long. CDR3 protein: CATSRRGTEAFF. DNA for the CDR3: TGTGCCACCAGCAGACGGGGAACTGAAGCTTTCTTT.

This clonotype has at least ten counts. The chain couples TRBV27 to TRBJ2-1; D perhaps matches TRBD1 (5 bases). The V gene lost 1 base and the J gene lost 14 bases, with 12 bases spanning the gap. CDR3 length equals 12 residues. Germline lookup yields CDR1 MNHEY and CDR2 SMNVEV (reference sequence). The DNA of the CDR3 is TGTGCCAGCAGTTTATTGGGGCAGGGTGAGTTCTTC. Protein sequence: CASSLLGQGEFF.

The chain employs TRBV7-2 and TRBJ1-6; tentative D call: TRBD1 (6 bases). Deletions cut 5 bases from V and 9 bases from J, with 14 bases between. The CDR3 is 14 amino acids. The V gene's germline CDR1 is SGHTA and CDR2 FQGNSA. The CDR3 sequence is CASSKRQETSPLHF. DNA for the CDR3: TGTGCCAGCAGCAAACGACAGGAGACTTCACCCCTCCACTTT. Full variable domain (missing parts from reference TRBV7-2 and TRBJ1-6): GAGVSQSPSNKVTEKGKDVELRCDPISGHTALYWYRQSLGQGLEFLIYFQGNSAPDKSGLPSDRFSAERTGGSVSTLTIQRTQQEDSAVYLCASSKRQETSPLHFGNGTRLTVT.

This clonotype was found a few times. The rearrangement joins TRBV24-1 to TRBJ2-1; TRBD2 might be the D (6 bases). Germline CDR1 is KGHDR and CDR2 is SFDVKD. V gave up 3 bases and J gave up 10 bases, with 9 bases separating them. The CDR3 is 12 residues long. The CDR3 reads CATSDGGREQFF. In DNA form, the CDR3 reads TGTGCCACCAGTGATGGGGGGAGGGAGCAGTTCTTC.

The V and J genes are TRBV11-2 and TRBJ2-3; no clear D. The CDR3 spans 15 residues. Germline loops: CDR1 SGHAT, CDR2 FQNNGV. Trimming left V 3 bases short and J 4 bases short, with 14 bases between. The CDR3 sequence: CASSFNWDKADTQYF. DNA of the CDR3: TGTGCCAGCAGCTTTAACTGGGATAAAGCAGATACGCAGTATTTT.

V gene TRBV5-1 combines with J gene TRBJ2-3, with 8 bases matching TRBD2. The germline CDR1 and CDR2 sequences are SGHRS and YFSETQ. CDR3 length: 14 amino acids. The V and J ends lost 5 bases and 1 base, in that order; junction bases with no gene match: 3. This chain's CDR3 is CASRQRGRTDTQYF. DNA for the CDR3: TGCGCCAGCAGGCAGCGGGGGCGCACAGATACGCAGTATTTT.

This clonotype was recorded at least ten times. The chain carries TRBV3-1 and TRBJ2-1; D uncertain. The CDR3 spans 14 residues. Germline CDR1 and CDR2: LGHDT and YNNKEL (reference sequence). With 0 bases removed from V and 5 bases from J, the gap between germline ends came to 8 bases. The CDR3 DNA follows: TGTGCCAGCAGCCAAGATGAGTACAACAATGAGCAGTTCTTC. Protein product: CASSQDEYNNEQFF.

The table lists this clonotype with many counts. DNA of the CDR3: TGTGCCAGCAGCCCCCTCTCCAGGGCTCATAGCAATCAGCCCCAGCATTTT. It yields the protein CASSPLSRAHSNQPQHF. The gene calls are TRBV6-6 and TRBJ1-5, with TRBD1 as a possible D gene (5 bases). Trimming took off 6 bases at V and 0 bases at J, with 18 bases between the two ends. This CDR3 is 17 amino acids long. CDR1 and CDR2 from the germline V gene are MNHNY and SVGAGI (reference sequence).